The T cell receptor (beta chain) described here comes from a study of response to subunit inactivated influenza vaccine. TCRdb independently ran MiXCR on the RT-PCR reads; one entry per CDR3 protein. This table holds about 310,000 distinct CDR3 sequences, approximately 21% found once. Germline assignment: CDR1 MNHNS and CDR2 SASEGT. The CDR3 has 13 amino acids. V lost 6 bases to trimming and J lost 7 bases, with 13 bases between them. The specimen comprised PBMCs from blood, sampled 21 months after vaccination. The chain combines TRBV6-1 with TRBJ1-5; possibly TRBD1 for D (6 bases). The TCR comes from a man between 50 and 75 years old who received an inactivated influenza vaccine. DNA of the CDR3: TGTGCCAGCAGCTGGGTGACAGGCCAGCCCCAGCATTTT. It translates to CASSWVTGQPQHF.